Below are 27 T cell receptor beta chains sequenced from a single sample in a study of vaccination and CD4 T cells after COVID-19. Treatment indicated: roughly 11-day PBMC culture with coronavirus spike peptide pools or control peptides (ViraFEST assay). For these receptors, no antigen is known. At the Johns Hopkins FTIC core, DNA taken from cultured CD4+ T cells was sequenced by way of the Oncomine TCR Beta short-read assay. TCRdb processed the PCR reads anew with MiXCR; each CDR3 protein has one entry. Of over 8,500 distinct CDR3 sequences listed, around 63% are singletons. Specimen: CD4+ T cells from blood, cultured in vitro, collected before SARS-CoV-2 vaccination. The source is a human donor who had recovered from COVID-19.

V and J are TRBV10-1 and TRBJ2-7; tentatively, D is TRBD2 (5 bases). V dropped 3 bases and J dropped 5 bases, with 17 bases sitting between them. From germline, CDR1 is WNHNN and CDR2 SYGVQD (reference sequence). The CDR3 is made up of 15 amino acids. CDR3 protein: CASSDSAVEVHEQYF. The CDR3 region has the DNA TGCGCCAGCAGTGATTCGGCAGTGGAGGTCCACGAGCAGTACTTC.

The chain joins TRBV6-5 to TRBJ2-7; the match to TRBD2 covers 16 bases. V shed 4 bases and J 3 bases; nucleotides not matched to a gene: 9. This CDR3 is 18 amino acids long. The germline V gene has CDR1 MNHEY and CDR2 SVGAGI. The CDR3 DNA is TGTGCCAGCAGTTTCAGTTCGGGACTAGCGGGAGGGAACTACGAGCAGTACTTC. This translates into CASSFSSGLAGGNYEQYF.

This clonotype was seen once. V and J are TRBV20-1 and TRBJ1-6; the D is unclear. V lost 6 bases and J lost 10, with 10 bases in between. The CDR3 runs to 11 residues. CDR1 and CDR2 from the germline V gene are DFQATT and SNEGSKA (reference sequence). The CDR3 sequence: CSASLDSPLHF. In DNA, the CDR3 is TGCAGTGCCTCCTTGGACTCACCCCTCCACTTT.

CDR3 region: CASSKSSRLAGVGYEQYF. CDR3 nucleotide sequence: TGTGCCAGCAGTAAATCCTCCCGTCTAGCGGGAGTAGGGTACGAGCAGTACTTC. This chain links TRBV27 with TRBJ2-7; 10 bases line up with TRBD2. The CDR3 spans 18 residues. Germline V gene sequence: CDR1 MNHEY, CDR2 SMNVEV (reference sequence). V lost 5 bases, J lost 4 bases, and 17 bases stayed unmatched.

CDR3 amino acids: CATSRAGSGSYEQYF. CDR3 in DNA: TGTGCCACCAGCAGAGCGGGCTCCGGCTCCTACGAGCAGTACTTC. This chain links TRBV15 with TRBJ2-7; D gene uncertain. Trimming removed 1 base at V and 0 bases at J, with 10 bases between. CDR1 and CDR2 from the germline V gene are LNHNV and YYDKDF (reference sequence). The CDR3 is made up of 15 amino acids. Variable domain in full (rest from reference TRBV15 and TRBJ2-7): DAMVIQNPRYQVTQFGKPVTLSCSQTLNHNVMYWYQQKSSQAPKLLFHYYDKDFNNEADTPDNFQSRRPNTSFCFLDIRSPGLGDTAMYLCATSRAGSGSYEQYFGPGTRLTVT.

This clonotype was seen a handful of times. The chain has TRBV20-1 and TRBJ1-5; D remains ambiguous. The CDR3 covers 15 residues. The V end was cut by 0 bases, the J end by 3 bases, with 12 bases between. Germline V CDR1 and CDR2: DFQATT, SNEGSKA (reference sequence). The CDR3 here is CSARDYKQVNQPQHF. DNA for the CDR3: TGCAGTGCTAGAGACTACAAACAAGTCAATCAGCCCCAGCATTTT.

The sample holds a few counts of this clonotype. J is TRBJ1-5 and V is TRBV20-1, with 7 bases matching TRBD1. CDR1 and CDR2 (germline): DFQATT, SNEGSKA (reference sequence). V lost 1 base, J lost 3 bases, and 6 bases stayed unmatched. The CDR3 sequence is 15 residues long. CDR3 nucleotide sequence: TGCAGTGCTAGAGCTCCAGGGGGTAACAATCAGCCCCAGCATTTT. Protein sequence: CSARAPGGNNQPQHF.

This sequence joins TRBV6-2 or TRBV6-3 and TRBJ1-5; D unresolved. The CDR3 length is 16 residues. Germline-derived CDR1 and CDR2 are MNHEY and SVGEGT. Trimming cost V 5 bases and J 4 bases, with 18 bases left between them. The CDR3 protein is CASSTLGGIKNQPQHF. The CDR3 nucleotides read TGTGCCAGCAGTACCCTGGGTGGGATAAAAAATCAGCCCCAGCATTTT.

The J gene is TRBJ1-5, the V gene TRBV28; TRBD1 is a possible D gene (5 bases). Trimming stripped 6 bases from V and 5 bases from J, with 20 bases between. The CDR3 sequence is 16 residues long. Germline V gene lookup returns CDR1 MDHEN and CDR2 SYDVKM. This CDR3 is CASSPLSGVSHQPQHF. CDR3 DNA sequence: TGTGCCAGCAGCCCTCTGTCGGGGGTAAGCCATCAGCCCCAGCATTTT.

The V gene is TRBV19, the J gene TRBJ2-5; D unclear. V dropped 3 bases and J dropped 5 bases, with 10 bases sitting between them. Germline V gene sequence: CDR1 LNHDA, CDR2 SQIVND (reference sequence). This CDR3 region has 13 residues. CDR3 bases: TGTGCCAGTAGTATTGTGGGCAGGGAGACCCAGTACTTC. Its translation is CASSIVGRETQYF.

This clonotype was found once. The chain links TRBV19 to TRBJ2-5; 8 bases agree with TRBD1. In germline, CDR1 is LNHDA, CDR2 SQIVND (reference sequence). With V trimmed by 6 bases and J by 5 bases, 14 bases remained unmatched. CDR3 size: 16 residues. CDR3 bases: TGTGCCAGTAGCAAACCCTCAGGGGGCGGAAAGGAGACCCAGTACTTC. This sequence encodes CASSKPSGGGKETQYF.

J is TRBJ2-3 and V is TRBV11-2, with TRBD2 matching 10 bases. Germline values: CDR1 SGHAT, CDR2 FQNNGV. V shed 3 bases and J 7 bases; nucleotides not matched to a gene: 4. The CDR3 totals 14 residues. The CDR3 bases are TGTGCCAGCAGCTTGGGGACTAGCGTCAATACGCAGTATTTT. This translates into CASSLGTSVNTQYF. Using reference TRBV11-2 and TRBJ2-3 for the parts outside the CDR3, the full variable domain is EAGVAQSPRYKIIEKRQSVAFWCNPISGHATLYWYQQILGQGPKLLIQFQNNGVVDDSQLPKDRFSAERLKGVDSTLKIQPAKLEDSAVYLCASSLGTSVNTQYFGPGTRLTVL.

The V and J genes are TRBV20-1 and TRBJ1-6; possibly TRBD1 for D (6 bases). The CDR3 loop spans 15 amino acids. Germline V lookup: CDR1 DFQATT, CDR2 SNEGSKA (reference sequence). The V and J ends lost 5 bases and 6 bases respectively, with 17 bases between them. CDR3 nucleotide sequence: TGCAGTGCTTCCCCGAGGGGGACAAGTAATTCACCCCTCCACTTT. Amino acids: CSASPRGTSNSPLHF.

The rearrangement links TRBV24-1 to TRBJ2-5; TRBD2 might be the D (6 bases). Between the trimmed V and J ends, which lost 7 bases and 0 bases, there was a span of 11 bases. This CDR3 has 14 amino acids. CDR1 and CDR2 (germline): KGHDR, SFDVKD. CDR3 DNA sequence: TGTGCCACCAGAAGCGGCGGGAACCAAGAGACCCAGTACTTC. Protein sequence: CATRSGGNQETQYF.

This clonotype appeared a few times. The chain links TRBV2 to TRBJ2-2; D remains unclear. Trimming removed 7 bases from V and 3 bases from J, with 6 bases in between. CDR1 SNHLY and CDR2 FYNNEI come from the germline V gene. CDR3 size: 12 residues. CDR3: CASTSDTGELFF. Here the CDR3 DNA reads TGTGCCAGCACTTCGGACACCGGGGAGCTGTTTTTT.

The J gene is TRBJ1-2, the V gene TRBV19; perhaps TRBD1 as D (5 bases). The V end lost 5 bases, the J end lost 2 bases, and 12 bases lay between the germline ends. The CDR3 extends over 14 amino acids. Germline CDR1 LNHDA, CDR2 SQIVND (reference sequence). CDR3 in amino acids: CASSWAGQNYGYTF. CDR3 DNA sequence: TGTGCCAGTAGTTGGGCAGGGCAGAACTATGGCTACACCTTC.

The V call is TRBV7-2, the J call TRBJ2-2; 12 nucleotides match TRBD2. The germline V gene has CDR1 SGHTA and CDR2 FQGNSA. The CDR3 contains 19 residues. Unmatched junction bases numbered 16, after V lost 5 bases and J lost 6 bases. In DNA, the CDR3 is TGTGCCAGCAGCGAAGGACAGGGAAGACTAGCGGGAGTCTCCGGGGAGCTGTTTTTT. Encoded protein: CASSEGQGRLAGVSGELFF.

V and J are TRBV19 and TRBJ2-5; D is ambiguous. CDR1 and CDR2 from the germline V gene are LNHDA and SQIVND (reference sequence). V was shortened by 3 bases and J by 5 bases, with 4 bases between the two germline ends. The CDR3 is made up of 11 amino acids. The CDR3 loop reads CASSMGETQYF. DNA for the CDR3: TGTGCCAGTAGTATGGGGGAGACCCAGTACTTC. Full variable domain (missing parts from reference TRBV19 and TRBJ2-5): DGGITQSPKYLFRKEGQNVTLSCEQNLNHDAMYWYRQDPGQGLRLIYYSQIVNDFQKGDIAEGYSVSREKKESFPLTVTSAQKNPTAFYLCASSMGETQYFGPGTRLLVL.

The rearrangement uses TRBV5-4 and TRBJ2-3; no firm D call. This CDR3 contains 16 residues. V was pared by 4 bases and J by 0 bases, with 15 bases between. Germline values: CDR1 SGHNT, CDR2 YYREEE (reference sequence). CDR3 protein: CASSLTLRRSTDTQYF. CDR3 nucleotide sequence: TGTGCCAGCAGCCTAACCCTTAGAAGGAGCACAGATACGCAGTATTTT.

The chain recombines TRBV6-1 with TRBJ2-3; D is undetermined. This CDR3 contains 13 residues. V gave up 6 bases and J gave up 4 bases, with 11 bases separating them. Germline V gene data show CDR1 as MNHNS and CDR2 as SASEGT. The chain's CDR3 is CASSLTESDTQYF. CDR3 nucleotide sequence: TGTGCCAGCAGCCTCACGGAGTCAGATACGCAGTATTTT.

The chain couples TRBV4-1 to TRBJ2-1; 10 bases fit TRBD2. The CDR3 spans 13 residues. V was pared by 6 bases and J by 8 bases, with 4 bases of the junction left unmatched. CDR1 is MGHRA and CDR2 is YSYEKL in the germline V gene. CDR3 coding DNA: TGCGCCAGCAGAGCGGGAGGGTCGCATGAGCAGTTCTTC. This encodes CASRAGGSHEQFF.

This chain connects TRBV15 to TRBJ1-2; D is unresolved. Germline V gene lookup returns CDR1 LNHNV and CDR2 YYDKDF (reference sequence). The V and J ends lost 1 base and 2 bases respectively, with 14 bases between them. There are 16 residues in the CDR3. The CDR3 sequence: CATSRGRQVPNYGYTF. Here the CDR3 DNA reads TGTGCCACCAGCAGAGGGAGGCAGGTCCCGAACTATGGCTACACCTTC.

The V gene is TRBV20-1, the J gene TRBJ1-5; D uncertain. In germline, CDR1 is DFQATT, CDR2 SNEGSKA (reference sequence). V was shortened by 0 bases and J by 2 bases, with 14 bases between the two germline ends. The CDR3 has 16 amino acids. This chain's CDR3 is CSARDGVGLGNQPQHF. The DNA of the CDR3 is TGCAGTGCTAGAGATGGTGTAGGGTTGGGCAATCAGCCCCAGCATTTT.

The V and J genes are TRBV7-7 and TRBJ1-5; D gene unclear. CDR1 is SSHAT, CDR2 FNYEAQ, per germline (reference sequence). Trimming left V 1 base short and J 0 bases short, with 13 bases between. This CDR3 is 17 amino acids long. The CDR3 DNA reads TGTGCCAGCAGCTTAGTTATGCAGCCAGATAGCAATCAGCCCCAGCATTTT. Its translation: CASSLVMQPDSNQPQHF.

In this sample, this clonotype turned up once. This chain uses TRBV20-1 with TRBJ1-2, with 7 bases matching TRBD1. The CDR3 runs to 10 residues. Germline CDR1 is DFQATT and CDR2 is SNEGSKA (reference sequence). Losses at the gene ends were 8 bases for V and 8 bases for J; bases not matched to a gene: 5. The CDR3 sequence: CSTRQGGYTF. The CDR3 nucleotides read TGCAGTACTCGACAGGGAGGCTACACCTTC.

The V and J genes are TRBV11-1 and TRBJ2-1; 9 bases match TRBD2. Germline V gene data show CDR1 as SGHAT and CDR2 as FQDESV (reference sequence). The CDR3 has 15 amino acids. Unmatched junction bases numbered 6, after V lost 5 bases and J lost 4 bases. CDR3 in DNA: TGTGCCAGCAGCCATAGCGGGAGATCATACAATGAGCAGTTCTTC. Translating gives CASSHSGRSYNEQFF.

CDR3 sequence (DNA): TGTGCCAGTAGTAGGGCAATATACAATGAGCAGTTCTTC. It yields the protein CASSRAIYNEQFF. V and J are TRBV19 and TRBJ2-1, with D uncertain. V gave up 4 bases and J gave up 4 bases, with 8 bases separating them. CDR1 LNHDA and CDR2 SQIVND come from the germline V gene (reference sequence). CDR3 length: 13 residues.